Each of the 20 T cell receptor beta chains below was sequenced from the same sample in a study of cytomegalovirus exposure and HLA in healthy donors. 13 Jbeta primers and 60 Vbeta primers were used for the PCR. Libraries were prepared by immunoSEQ multiplex PCR; TCRdb keeps only in-frame clonotypes and omits some of them. This table has about 95,000 clones, around 81% appearing once. Sequenced: PBMCs. Every receptor here comes from a woman in her seventies in good health and CMV-seropositive.

This chain links TRBV2 with TRBJ2-1; 11 nucleotides agree with TRBD2. With 6 bases clipped from V and 6 bases from J, the junction kept 4 bases outside the gene matches. CDR3 length equals 14 residues. Germline lookup yields CDR1 SNHLY and CDR2 FYNNEI. For the CDR3, the DNA is TGTGCCAGCAGGGGACTAGCGGAGATCAATGAGCAGTTCTTC. This encodes CASRGLAEINEQFF.

This clone was observed a few times. The gene calls are TRBV7-2 and TRBJ1-1; maybe TRBD1 (5 bases). The CDR3 has 12 residues. V gave up 1 base and J gave up 6 bases, with 6 bases separating them. The germline V gene has CDR1 SGHTA and CDR2 FQGNSA. CDR3 protein: CASSLEGPEAFF. CDR3 in DNA: TGTGCCAGCAGCTTAGAGGGGCCTGAAGCTTTCTTT.

The chain recombines TRBV4-3 with TRBJ2-3, with TRBD2 identical over 12 bases. The V segment lost 2 bases and the J segment 1 base; nucleotides outside the gene matches: 4. The CDR3 spans 17 residues. Germline CDR1 is LGHNA and CDR2 is YSLEER. The CDR3 sequence: CASSQRTSGTGTDTQYF. The CDR3 DNA follows: TGCGCCAGCAGCCAAAGGACTAGCGGGACGGGCACAGATACGCAGTATTTT.

This chain links TRBV21-1 with TRBJ2-1; TRBD2 is the table's D call, not checked against the DNA. TRBV21-1 has pseudogene status. This CDR3 has 17 residues. CDR3 sequence: CASSNPPPSGRINEQFF. DNA for the CDR3: TGTGCCAGCAGCAATCCTCCTCCCAGCGGGAGGATCAATGAGCAGTTCTTC.

In this sample, this clone turned up a few times. The V and J genes are TRBV7-9 and TRBJ2-1, with 9 bases matching TRBD1. This CDR3 has 16 amino acids. Germline assignment: CDR1 SEHNR and CDR2 FQNEAQ (reference sequence). V shed 0 bases, J shed 7 bases, and the junction held 7 bases outside the gene matches. CDR3: CASSLALQGALNEQFF. The CDR3 DNA follows: TGTGCCAGCAGCTTAGCGCTACAGGGGGCGTTGAATGAGCAGTTCTTC.

The chain recombines TRBV21-1 with TRBJ2-7; the tabulated D call, TRBD2, remains unverified against the DNA. TRBV21-1 is a listed pseudogene. The CDR3 covers 17 residues. The CDR3 DNA follows: TGTGCCAGCAGCAAAGGTAGCGCGGGGGCGAGGATCCACGAGCAGTACTTC. It is translated as CASSKGSAGARIHEQYF.

This chain connects TRBV7-9 to TRBJ2-3; TRBD2 matches at 9 bases. V lost 5 bases to trimming and J lost 6 bases; unmatched junction nucleotides: 15. The CDR3 extends over 17 amino acids. Germline assignment: CDR1 SEHNR and CDR2 FQNEAQ (reference sequence). The CDR3 spells CASSRGGARRASDTQYF. Here the CDR3 DNA reads TGTGCCAGCAGCCGCGGGGGGGCCCGGAGAGCCAGCGATACGCAGTATTTT. Full variable domain (remainder filled in from reference TRBV7-9 and TRBJ2-3): DTGVSQNPRHKITKRGQNVTFRCDPISEHNRLYWYRQTLGQGPEFLTYFQNEAQLEKSRLLSDRFSAERPKGSFSTLEIQRTEQGDSAMYLCASSRGGARRASDTQYFGPGTRLTVL.

This clone showed up just a few times. The gene calls are TRBV5-1 and TRBJ2-3; 10 bases line up with TRBD2. Germline assignment: CDR1 SGHRS and CDR2 YFSETQ. Unmatched junction bases numbered 3, after V lost 4 bases and J lost 1 base. The CDR3 is 15 amino acids. The CDR3 region has the DNA TGCGCCAGCAGCCCTGGGACTAGCGGCACAGATACGCAGTATTTT. Protein: CASSPGTSGTDTQYF.

V is TRBV28 and J is TRBJ2-3, with D perhaps TRBD2 (6 bases). This CDR3 region has 14 residues. Germline-derived CDR1 and CDR2 are MDHEN and SYDVKM. The V end lost 5 bases, the J end lost 0 bases, and 9 bases lay between the germline ends. The CDR3 DNA is TGTGCCAGCAGTCCCGCGGGGAGCACAGATACGCAGTATTTT. This encodes CASSPAGSTDTQYF. The variable domain in full, completed from reference TRBV28 and TRBJ2-3, reads DVKVTQSSRYLVKRTGEKVFLECVQDMDHENMFWYRQDPGLGLRLIYFSYDVKMKEKGDIPEGYSVSREKKERFSLILESASTNQTSMYLCASSPAGSTDTQYFGPGTRLTVL.

The J gene is TRBJ2-2, the V gene TRBV7-9, with TRBD1 as a possible D gene (6 bases). The CDR3 runs to 14 residues. The V end lost 3 bases, the J end lost 7 bases, and 12 bases lay between the germline ends. The germline V gene encodes CDR1 SEHNR and CDR2 FQNEAQ (reference sequence). DNA of the CDR3: TGTGCCAGCAGCTTTTGGGGGCGCAGCGGGGAGCTGTTTTTT. Amino acids: CASSFWGRSGELFF.

V is TRBV19 and J is TRBJ2-1, with 7 bases that match TRBD1. This CDR3 is 12 amino acids long. CDR1 and CDR2 from the germline V gene are LNHDA and SQIVND (reference sequence). V dropped 7 bases and J dropped 15; count of bases not matched to a gene: 12. CDR3 nucleotide sequence: TGTGCCAGTACCGACAGGGCGCTTGGGTGGTTCTTC. Translating it yields CASTDRALGWFF. Full variable domain (outside the CDR3, taken from reference TRBV19 and TRBJ2-1): DGGITQSPKYLFRKEGQNVTLSCEQNLNHDAMYWYRQDPGQGLRLIYYSQIVNDFQKGDIAEGYSVSREKKESFPLTVTSAQKNPTAFYLCASTDRALGWFFGPGTRLTVL.

The chain combines TRBV7-2 with TRBJ2-5; no firm D call. The end of the DNA is better explained by TRBJ2-7, so the J call may be wrong. Germline values: CDR1 SGHTA, CDR2 FQGNSA. The CDR3 sequence is 11 residues long. This CDR3 is CASSLAFEQYF. The CDR3 DNA reads TGTGCCAGCAGCTTAGCTTTCGAGCAGTACTTC.

The chain employs TRBV19 and TRBJ1-1; D unclear. V was cut by 5 bases and J by 4 bases, with 20 bases left in between. The germline gives CDR1 LNHDA, CDR2 SQIVND (reference sequence). This CDR3 has 16 amino acids. CDR3 DNA: TGTGCCAGTAGTTTGGGTTCCGGGAGAGACGCCACTGAAGCTTTCTTT. Translated, it gives CASSLGSGRDATEAFF.

The rearrangement uses TRBV6-1 and TRBJ2-1, with 12 bases identical to TRBD2. The junction had 4 bases not matched to a gene; V was cut back by 6 bases and J by 4 bases. The CDR3 length is 15 residues. Germline V gene sequence: CDR1 MNHNS, CDR2 SASEGT. CDR3 loop: CASSWTSGKYNEQFF. The DNA for the CDR3 is TGTGCCAGCAGCTGGACTAGCGGGAAGTACAATGAGCAGTTCTTC.

The chain combines TRBV7-2 with TRBJ2-7, with D possibly matching TRBD2 (6 bases). The V gene lost 0 bases and the J gene lost 0 bases, with 12 bases spanning the gap. The CDR3 has 16 amino acids. Per the germline V gene, CDR1 is SGHTA and CDR2 is FQGNSA. CDR3 protein: CASSLAPGVSSYEQYF. The CDR3, as DNA: TGTGCCAGCAGCTTAGCACCGGGGGTCAGCTCCTACGAGCAGTACTTC.

This CDR3 is CASSLTSVRETQYF. DNA of the CDR3: TGTGCCAGCAGCCTTACTAGCGTACGGGAGACCCAGTACTTC. J is TRBJ2-5 and V is TRBV4-2, with TRBD2 matching 7 bases. The length of the CDR3 is 14 residues. The V gene's germline CDR1 is LGHNA and CDR2 YNFKEQ. Trimming at V came to 4 bases and at J to 5 bases, leaving 7 bases not matched to a gene.

The rearrangement links TRBV11-3 to TRBJ1-2; D is uncertain. V lost 5 bases, J lost 4 bases, and 11 bases lay in between. From germline, CDR1 is SGHNT and CDR2 YENEEA. CDR3 length equals 13 residues. DNA of the CDR3: TGTGCCAGCAGCCCCGACGGAGCCTATGGCTACACCTTC. It is translated as CASSPDGAYGYTF.

The V call is TRBV7-2, the J call TRBJ1-5; D remains ambiguous. This CDR3 has 14 residues. Germline V gene lookup returns CDR1 SGHTA and CDR2 FQGNSA. V lost 2 bases and J 7 bases, leaving 12 bases between the germline ends. The CDR3 nucleotides are TGTGCCAGCAGCTTAACCAGTAGGCGGCAGCCCCAGCATTTT. Translating it yields CASSLTSRRQPQHF.

The chain links TRBV10-1 to TRBJ2-5; perhaps TRBD1 as D (7 bases). Germline CDR1 and CDR2: WNHNN and SYGVQD (reference sequence). CDR3 length: 15 residues. V shed 3 bases and J shed 4 bases, with 15 bases lying between them. This CDR3 is CASSDPTEGAETQYF. CDR3 coding DNA: TGCGCCAGCAGTGACCCGACGGAGGGGGCAGAGACCCAGTACTTC.

The chain has TRBV4-1 and TRBJ2-7, with D perhaps TRBD2 (6 bases). V was pared by 2 bases and J by 3 bases, with 11 bases between. The CDR3 is made up of 14 amino acids. CDR1 is MGHRA and CDR2 is YSYEKL in the germline V gene. The CDR3 DNA follows: TGCGCCAGCAGCCAACCCGGGACTCTCTACGAGCAGTACTTC. Amino acid sequence: CASSQPGTLYEQYF.